The 27 T cell receptor beta chains reported below all come from one sample, sequenced in a study of cytomegalovirus exposure and HLA in healthy donors. A multiplex PCR was run with 60 Vbeta primers and 13 Jbeta primers. The assay was immunoSEQ multiplex PCR, and TCRdb's table has in-frame clones only and misses some. Of roughly 110,000 clones listed, roughly 82% are singletons. Specimen: PBMCs. Receptor source: a man in his fifties or sixties in good health and CMV-seronegative.

This clone showed up just once. V is TRBV7-2 and J is TRBJ2-1; the D gene is possibly TRBD2 (6 bases). V was clipped by 2 bases and J by 8 bases, with 16 bases between them. The germline V gene has CDR1 SGHTA and CDR2 FQGNSA. The CDR3 sequence is 15 residues long. In DNA, the CDR3 is TGTGCCAGCAGCTTATCAAGCGGGCCGGGCTATGAGCAGTTCTTC. Translation: CASSLSSGPGYEQFF.

This chain links TRBV6-1 with TRBJ1-4; 7 positions match TRBD1. The CDR3 has 14 amino acids. Germline-derived CDR1 and CDR2 are MNHNS and SASEGT. The J segment lost 8 bases and the V segment lost 6 bases, leaving 9 bases of the junction unmatched. Written as DNA, the CDR3 is TGTGCCAGCAGCTGGGACAGAGGAGGAGAAAAACTGTTTTTT. Its translation is CASSWDRGGEKLFF.

This sequence joins TRBV5-5 and TRBJ2-5; 8 bases agree with TRBD1. The CDR3 contains 14 residues. Trimming took 1 base from V and 4 from J; bases not matched to a gene: 3. Germline V gene lookup returns CDR1 SGHKS and CDR2 YYEKEE (reference sequence). The CDR3 loop is CASSLSGGAETQYF. DNA for the CDR3: TGTGCCAGCAGCTTGTCAGGGGGCGCAGAGACCCAGTACTTC.

This rearrangement joins TRBV30 to TRBJ1-3; weak D call: TRBD1 (6 bases). V lost 7 bases and J lost 0, with 16 bases in between. The CDR3 length is 15 residues. The V gene's germline CDR1 is GTSNPN and CDR2 SVGIG (reference sequence). CDR3 region: CASLRGFLSGNTIYF. CDR3 nucleotides: TGTGCCTCCCTAAGGGGGTTTCTCTCTGGAAACACCATATATTTT.

This chain uses TRBV4-2 with TRBJ2-7, with TRBD2 matching over 15 bases. Per the germline V gene, CDR1 is LGHNA and CDR2 is YNFKEQ. Trimming at V came to 4 bases and at J to 4 bases, leaving 8 bases not matched to a gene. The CDR3 extends over 17 amino acids. DNA of the CDR3: TGTGCCAGCAGCCGGGGGGGACTAGCGGGGGGAATTTACGAGCAGTACTTC. It is translated as CASSRGGLAGGIYEQYF.

The chain links TRBV27 to TRBJ1-6; the match to TRBD1 covers 8 bases. The CDR3 consists of 16 residues. Germline lookup yields CDR1 MNHEY and CDR2 SMNVEV (reference sequence). Germline trimming cut 8 bases from V and 10 bases from J; bases unmatched to any gene: 16. CDR3 region: CASSSALDRGGSPLHF. The CDR3 DNA reads as TGTGCCAGCTCTTCCGCGTTAGACAGGGGCGGATCACCCCTCCACTTT.

The chain joins TRBV7-9 to TRBJ1-3; TRBD1 is a possible D gene (5 bases). The germline gives CDR1 SEHNR, CDR2 FQNEAQ (reference sequence). CDR3 length equals 14 residues. Deletions cut 2 bases from V and 7 bases from J, with 12 bases between. CDR3 residues: CASSLIQEGNTIYF. CDR3 in DNA: TGTGCCAGCAGCTTAATTCAGGAGGGGAACACCATATATTTT.

A few counts support this clone. The chain carries TRBV27 and TRBJ1-4, with TRBD1 matching over 8 bases. The germline V gene has CDR1 MNHEY and CDR2 SMNVEV (reference sequence). The J segment lost 8 bases and the V segment lost 4 bases, leaving 15 bases of the junction unmatched. CDR3 size: 17 residues. The CDR3 protein is CASSSRGQGDFWEKLFF. The CDR3 bases are TGTGCCAGCAGTTCCCGCGGACAGGGTGACTTTTGGGAAAAACTGTTTTTT.

This chain connects TRBV5-4 to TRBJ2-3, with TRBD2 matching 16 bases. V lost 5 bases, J lost 0 bases, and 12 bases stayed unmatched. Germline loops: CDR1 SGHNT, CDR2 YYREEE (reference sequence). There are 20 residues in the CDR3. CDR3 in amino acids: CASSSPGLAGGPPSTDTQYF. The CDR3 DNA sequence: TGTGCCAGCAGTTCACCGGGACTAGCGGGGGGGCCCCCTAGCACAGATACGCAGTATTTT.

The chain combines TRBV6-5 with TRBJ2-7; TRBD1 matches 10 bases. V gave up 4 bases and J gave up 6 bases; unmatched junction bases: 6. Per germline, CDR1 MNHEY and CDR2 SVGAGI. CDR3 length equals 14 residues. The CDR3 is CASSSGQGMSEQYF. In DNA, the CDR3 is TGTGCCAGCAGTTCGGGACAGGGGATGAGCGAGCAGTACTTC.

The rearrangement links TRBV6-4 to TRBJ2-2, with 9 positions matching TRBD1. The CDR3 extends over 14 amino acids. With 7 bases clipped from V and 3 bases from J, the junction kept 3 bases outside the gene matches. Germline CDR1 and CDR2: MRHNA and SNTAGT. CDR3 nucleotides: TGTGCCAGCACCCGGGACAGGGACACCGGGGAGCTGTTTTTT. Residues: CASTRDRDTGELFF.

The sample holds one count of this clone. CDR3 region: CASSRDPQGNEQFF. The CDR3 bases are TGTGCCAGCAGTAGGGATCCTCAGGGGAATGAGCAGTTCTTC. The J gene is TRBJ2-1, the V gene TRBV6-6, with a weak D call TRBD1 (6 bases). The CDR3 is 14 residues long. Deletions cut 5 bases from V and 7 bases from J, with 15 bases between. Germline V lookup: CDR1 MNHNY, CDR2 SVGAGI (reference sequence).

The rearrangement uses TRBV4-3 and TRBJ1-2; D gene ambiguous. Germline CDR1 is LGHNA and CDR2 is YSLEER. Trimming removed 0 bases at V and 7 bases at J, with 12 bases between. The CDR3 extends over 14 amino acids. CDR3 region: CASSQDGWRVGYTF. The CDR3 DNA is TGCGCCAGCAGCCAAGACGGATGGAGGGTTGGCTACACCTTC.

This clone is a singleton in its sample. The rearrangement links TRBV7-2 to TRBJ2-1, with 8 bases aligning to TRBD2. J gave up 5 bases and V 0 bases, and 3 bases lay outside the gene matches. The CDR3 sequence is 15 residues long. The germline V gene has CDR1 SGHTA and CDR2 FQGNSA. The CDR3 reads CASSLAGGAHNEQFF. The CDR3 DNA sequence: TGTGCCAGCAGCTTAGCCGGGGGGGCCCACAATGAGCAGTTCTTC. The variable domain in full, with the rest retrieved from reference TRBV7-2 and TRBJ2-1, is GAGVSQSPSNKVTEKGKDVELRCDPISGHTALYWYRQSLGQGLEFLIYFQGNSAPDKSGLPSDRFSAERTGGSVSTLTIQRTQQEDSAVYLCASSLAGGAHNEQFFGPGTRLTVL.

The rearrangement links TRBV7-9 to TRBJ1-1; 8 bases map to TRBD1. With V trimmed by 1 base and J by 6 bases, 7 bases remained unmatched. The CDR3 runs 15 residues. CDR1 and CDR2 from the germline V gene are SEHNR and FQNEAQ (reference sequence). The CDR3 DNA sequence: TGTGCCAGCAGCTTAGAAACAGGGGGAGGTGCTGAAGCTTTCTTT. Protein sequence: CASSLETGGGAEAFF.

The gene calls are TRBV6-5 and TRBJ2-4; possible D gene TRBD2, 7 bases. This CDR3 is 13 amino acids long. The V end lost 2 bases, the J end lost 6 bases, and 8 bases lay between the germline ends. Germline CDR1 reads MNHEY; CDR2 reads SVGAGI. The DNA for the CDR3 is TGTGCCAGCAGTTACGGGGGGGCAAACATTCAGTACTTC. Residues: CASSYGGANIQYF.

This sequence joins TRBV15 and TRBJ2-7; 10 bases map to TRBD1. The CDR3 spans 19 residues. The V gene's germline CDR1 is LNHNV and CDR2 YYDKDF (reference sequence). Unmatched junction bases numbered 17, after V lost 1 base and J lost 5 bases. The DNA for the CDR3 is TGTGCCACCAGCAGAGGGGGACCGACAGGGGGCGCACTTTTGAACGAGCAGTACTTC. This translates into CATSRGGPTGGALLNEQYF.

The rearrangement uses TRBV2 and TRBJ1-5; D not certain. Germline assignment: CDR1 SNHLY and CDR2 FYNNEI. V lost 5 bases to trimming and J lost 2 bases, with 10 bases between them. The CDR3 loop spans 14 amino acids. CDR3 sequence (DNA): TGTGCCAGCAGTCAGAGGGAAGGCAATCAGCCCCAGCATTTT. As protein: CASSQREGNQPQHF.

A note on this clone: At one of its ends the junction is not consistent with the germline gene, which may arise from a read error. The chain is built from TRBV7-3 and TRBJ1-2, with D perhaps TRBD1 (6 bases). This CDR3 spans 13 amino acids. The V gene's germline CDR1 is SGHTA and CDR2 FQGTGA. The CDR3 region has the DNA TGTTCCAGCAGCTTTGAGACAGGAATAGGCTACACCTTC. This translates into CSSSFETGIGYTF.

CDR3 sequence: CASSLDRDEQYV. CDR3 DNA: TGTGCCAGCAGCTTGGACAGGGACGAGCAGTACGTC. The chain combines TRBV5-4 with TRBJ2-7, with a possible D match to TRBD1 (6 bases). The CDR3 has 12 residues. V was cut by 0 bases and J by 5 bases, with 6 bases left in between. Per germline, CDR1 SGHNT and CDR2 YYREEE (reference sequence).

In this sample, this clone turned up once. The chain has TRBV5-1 and TRBJ2-1; perhaps TRBD2 as D (6 bases). Trimming took 3 bases from V and 7 from J, leaving 14 bases between them. CDR1 is SGHRS and CDR2 is YFSETQ in the germline V gene. This CDR3 region has 14 residues. The CDR3 sequence: CASSSNVGGNEQFF. For the CDR3, the DNA is TGCGCCAGCAGCTCGAATGTTGGGGGGAATGAGCAGTTCTTC.

The gene calls are TRBV4-1 and TRBJ2-3; 8 bases line up with TRBD2. Germline V gene data show CDR1 as MGHRA and CDR2 as YSYEKL. This CDR3 is built from 16 residues. Losses at the gene ends were 2 bases for V and 1 base for J; bases not matched to a gene: 5. CDR3 DNA sequence: TGCGCCAGCAGCCAAAGCCCCGGGGGGGGCACAGATACGCAGTATTTT. Amino acids: CASSQSPGGGTDTQYF.

The gene calls are TRBV27 and TRBJ2-2; 7 bases align to TRBD1. V gave up 3 bases and J gave up 1 base; unmatched junction bases: 2. This CDR3 has 15 residues. The V gene's germline CDR1 is MNHEY and CDR2 SMNVEV (reference sequence). CDR3 protein: CASSFWTGNTGELFF. In DNA, the CDR3 is TGTGCCAGCAGTTTCTGGACAGGGAACACCGGGGAGCTGTTTTTT.

The chain employs TRBV30 and TRBJ1-2; D remains unclear. CDR1 and CDR2 from the germline V gene are GTSNPN and SVGIG (reference sequence). The CDR3 has 15 residues. Trimming left V 0 bases short and J 4 bases short, with 15 bases between. CDR3 sequence: CAWSVSQASLYGYTF. CDR3 nucleotides: TGTGCCTGGAGTGTATCCCAGGCCTCCCTCTATGGCTACACCTTC.

This sequence joins TRBV6-4 and TRBJ2-2, with D possibly matching TRBD2 (6 bases). V lost 5 bases and J 1 base, leaving 8 bases between the germline ends. Per the germline V gene, CDR1 is MRHNA and CDR2 is SNTAGT. The CDR3 runs 14 residues. The chain's CDR3 is CASSLAENTGELFF. In nucleotides, the CDR3 is TGTGCCAGCAGTTTAGCGGAGAACACCGGGGAGCTGTTTTTT.

CDR3 sequence reads: CASSFGAPEETQYF. CDR3 nucleotide sequence: TGCGCCAGCAGCTTTGGGGCGCCGGAGGAGACCCAGTACTTC. This chain links TRBV5-1 with TRBJ2-5, with D tentatively TRBD1 (5 bases). Trimming took 2 bases from V and 5 from J, leaving 13 bases between them. Germline lookup yields CDR1 SGHRS and CDR2 YFSETQ. The CDR3 runs 14 residues.

This clone was recorded a few times. The chain carries TRBV7-3 and TRBJ2-3, with TRBD2 as a possible D gene (6 bases). Germline V gives CDR1 SGHTA, CDR2 FQGTGA. V shed 6 bases and J shed 5 bases, with 12 bases lying between them. The CDR3 contains 13 residues. The CDR3 nucleotides are TGTGCCAGCAGTCCGACTAGGGGAGATACGCAGTATTTT. It codes for CASSPTRGDTQYF.